The subject of this entry is one TCR beta chain. TCRdb called the 5' RACE reads again in MiXCR, with one record for every CDR3 protein. In the table there are about 690,000 distinct CDR3 sequences, 21% of which are singletons. The data are from a study of identical twins. The CDR3 has 15 amino acids. The germline CDR1 and CDR2 sequences are SNHLY and FYNNEI. The junction had 8 bases not matched to a gene; V was cut back by 1 base and J by 7 bases. These data were likewise used in another study, on T cells expressing NK-cell markers.

The sample consisted of PBMCs. V usage is TRBV2 and J usage is TRBJ1-1, with 8 bases identical to TRBD1. The receptor was isolated from a woman aged 18 to 35 in good health. For the CDR3, the DNA is TGTGCCAGCAGTGAAGGGACAGGGAGGGTCGGTGAAGCTTTCTTT. Translation: CASSEGTGRVGEAFF.